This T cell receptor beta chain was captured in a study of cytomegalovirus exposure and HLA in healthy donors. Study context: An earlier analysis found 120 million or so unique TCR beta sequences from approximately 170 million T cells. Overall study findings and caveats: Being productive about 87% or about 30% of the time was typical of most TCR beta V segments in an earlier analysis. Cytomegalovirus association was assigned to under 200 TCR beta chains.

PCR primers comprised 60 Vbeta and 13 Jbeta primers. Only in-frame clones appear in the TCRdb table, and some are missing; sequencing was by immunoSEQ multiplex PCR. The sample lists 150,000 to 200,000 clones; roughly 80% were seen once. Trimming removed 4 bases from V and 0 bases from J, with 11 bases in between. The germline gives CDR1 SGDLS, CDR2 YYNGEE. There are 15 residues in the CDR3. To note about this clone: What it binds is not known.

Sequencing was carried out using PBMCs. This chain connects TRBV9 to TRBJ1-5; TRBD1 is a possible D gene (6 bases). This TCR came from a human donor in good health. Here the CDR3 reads CASSPGAGSNQPQHF. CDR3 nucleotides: TGTGCCAGCAGCCCAGGGGCGGGTAGCAATCAGCCCCAGCATTTT.